The clone carrying this T cell receptor (beta chain) occurred many times. The use of a sample-barcoded 5' primer and a J-beta primer mix characterized a second PCR of about 6 to 11 cycles. TCRdb itself ran the 5' RACE reads through MiXCR, one entry per CDR3 protein. The data contain 750,000 to 950,000 distinct CDR3 sequences, 25% to 30% of them singletons. The V and J ends lost 4 bases and 6 bases, in that order; junction bases with no gene match: 5. The CDR3 has 14 amino acids. The V gene's germline CDR1 is SGDLS and CDR2 YYNGEE. Total RNA was isolated from each sample in quantities of at least 5.5 micrograms. These data belong to a study of blood T cells in healthy people across ages. These data were also reused for a study on T cells of mothers and their children. That report adds: Added by the second PCR's M1S primer were sample barcodes and 2-4 random nucleotides. For each mother, over 8 million TCR beta CDR3 reads were obtained, and for each child, 2.5 million to 3 million.

This rearrangement joins TRBV9 to TRBJ2-1; 9 nucleotides line up with TRBD2. This receptor was taken from a woman aged 40 to 50 in good health. Sequencing was performed on blood. The CDR3, as DNA: TGTGCCAGCAGCCGGGGACTAGCTCGCAATGAGCAGTTCTTC. It translates to CASSRGLARNEQFF. Full variable domain (remainder filled in from reference TRBV9 and TRBJ2-1): DSGVTQTPKHLITATGQRVTLRCSPRSGDLSVYWYQQSLDQGLQFLIQYYNGEERAKGNILERFSAQQFPDLHSELNLSSLELGDSALYFCASSRGLARNEQFFGPGTRLTVL.